These T cell receptor beta chains were read from a single sample in a study of graft-versus-host responses after intestinal transplantation. For these receptors, no antigen is known. The assay was immunoSEQ multiplex PCR, and TCRdb's table has in-frame clones only and misses some. The sample has 86,000 or so clones; 90% to 95% are singletons. This sample comprised unstimulated CD8+ T cells sorted from spleen or lymph node cells, obtained before intestinal transplant. The source of these receptors is a human donor who received an intestinal transplant. The CDR3 runs from the conserved cysteine through the conserved F or W. The D gene is left open where the match is weak. Only some rows state a clone size, as once, few, many or a class for expanded clones.

D gene	V gene	J gene	clone size	CDR3 DNA	CDR3 protein
TRBD1	TRBV9	TRBJ2-2	.	TGTGCCAGCAGCCCTGGGACAGGGGGGACCGGGGAGCTGCTTTTT	CASSPGTGGTGELLF
TRBD2	TRBV5-6	TRBJ2-7	.	TGTGCCAGCAGCCTTAGCGGGCCACCCTACGAGCAGTACTTC	CASSLSGPPYEQYF
.	TRBV27	TRBJ2-1	.	TGTGCCAGCAGTTCCCAAATAAGCGGCAGACCCTACAATGAGCAGTTCTTC	CASSSQISGRPYNEQFF
.	TRBV13	TRBJ2-3	.	TGTGCCAGCAGCGCCCCTGACGTCGTGGGTCCAGATACGCAGTATTTT	CASSAPDVVGPDTQYF
TRBD1	TRBV6-6	TRBJ2-7	.	TGTGCCAGCAGTTACGGGGGACAGGGACTCTACGAGCAGTACTTC	CASSYGGQGLYEQYF
.	TRBV28	TRBJ2-1	.	TGTGCCAGCAGTTTATCCCCGTTTGAGAGCAATGAGCAGTTCTTC	CASSLSPFESNEQFF
.	TRBV6-5	TRBJ2-1	.	TGTGCCAGCAGTTATTCGACCGGGAATGAGCAGTTCTTC	CASSYSTGNEQFF
.	TRBV5-4	TRBJ2-7	.	TGTGCCAGCAGCCCGAGCAGGGGCTCCTACGAGCAGTACTTC	CASSPSRGSYEQYF
.	TRBV30	TRBJ2-2	.	TGTGCCTGGATCCGAGCCACCGGGGAGCTGTTTTTT	CAWIRATGELFF
.	TRBV15	TRBJ1-1	.	TGTGCCACCAGCAGAGCGGATGAGGGGACTGAAGCTTTCTTT	CATSRADEGTEAFF
TRBD2	TRBV9	TRBJ2-2	.	TGTGCCAGCAGCGTTGAGCGGGGCACCGGGGAGCTGTTTTTT	CASSVERGTGELFF
.	TRBV27	TRBJ2-5	.	TGTGCCAGCAGTCCGGGGAGTCAAGAGACCCAGTACTTC	CASSPGSQETQYF
TRBD2	TRBV6-1	TRBJ2-1	.	TGTGCCAGCAGTGAAACACAGCTACTCCCTTGGGCTAGCGGGAGGGCCGGGGGTGAGCAGTTCTTC	CASSETQLLPWASGRAGGEQFF
.	TRBV4-1	TRBJ2-2	.	TGCGCCAGCAGCCAAGGTCTGGGACGGAGCCAGTCCGGGGAGCTGTTTTTT	CASSQGLGRSQSGELFF
.	TRBV7-3	TRBJ2-2	.	TGTGCCAGCAGCTTTGAGAACACCGGGGAGCTGTTTTTT	CASSFENTGELFF
.	TRBV6-4	TRBJ1-1	.	TGTGCCAGCAGTGTGGGGAGTCTGTCTACTGAAGCTTTCTTT	CASSVGSLSTEAFF
TRBD1	TRBV5-6	TRBJ2-7	.	TGTGCCAGCAGCTTAGGGGACAGGGCATCCGAGCAGTACTTC	CASSLGDRASEQYF
.	TRBV12-5	TRBJ2-5	.	TGTGCTAGTGGAACCACCGACTCCGATCCGGCCAGAGAGACCCAGTACTTC	CASGTTDSDPARETQYF
.	TRBV11-1	TRBJ2-7	few	TGTGCCAGCAGTGAATTAGGGAACAGTTACTCCTACGAGCAGTACTTC	CASSELGNSYSYEQYF
.	TRBV4-1	TRBJ1-5	.	TGCGCCAGCAGCCAAGATCCCCCGCCAGGGAACAATCAGCCCCAGCATTTT	CASSQDPPPGNNQPQHF
.	TRBV29-1	TRBJ1-2	.	TGCAGCGTTGCGGACTTGTATGGCTACACCTTC	CSVADLYGYTF
TRBD1	TRBV6-1	TRBJ1-1	once	TGTGCCAGCAGTCGCGGACAGGGAAGATACACTGAAGCTTTCTTT	CASSRGQGRYTEAFF
.	TRBV14	TRBJ2-7	.	TGTGCCAGCAGCCGGCGGACCTACGAGCAGTACTTC	CASSRRTYEQYF
.	TRBV29-1	TRBJ2-5	.	TGCAGCGTTGGGACTTACACGGAGACCCAGTACTTC	CSVGTYTETQYF
.	TRBV18	TRBJ2-2	.	TGTGCCAGCTCACCGGGTAGGGAGCTGTTTTTT	CASSPGRELFF
.	TRBV6-1	TRBJ1-5	.	TGTGCCAGCAGCGGACAGCTATATAGCAATCAGCCCCAGCATTTT	CASSGQLYSNQPQHF
.	TRBV1	TRBJ2-1	.	TGCACCAGCAGCCATAAGACAGGGGACAATGAGCAGTTCTTC	CTSSHKTGDNEQFF
.	TRBV7-6	TRBJ1-1	.	TGTGCCAGCAGCTTTGGCCCAGGGTATACTGAAGCTTTCTTT	CASSFGPGYTEAFF
.	TRBV5-1	TRBJ2-1	.	TGCGCCAGCAGCTTGGAAGCGCCCTCCTACAATGAGCAGTTCTTC	CASSLEAPSYNEQFF
.	TRBV9	TRBJ2-7	.	TGTGCCAGCAGCCCTTGGGGGGCGAGCTCCTACGAGCAGTACTTC	CASSPWGASSYEQYF
TRBD2	TRBV7-9	TRBJ2-1	.	TGTGCCAGCAGCTTAGGCCGCCCATGGCGGGGGGCCCACAATGAGCAGTTCTTC	CASSLGRPWRGAHNEQFF
.	TRBV4-1	TRBJ2-7	.	TGCGCCAGCAGCCAAGTTCCCGGAACCTACGAGCAGTACTTC	CASSQVPGTYEQYF
TRBD2	TRBV6-5	TRBJ2-1	once	TGTGCCAGCAGGCTACTAGCGGAAGTGAACAATGAGCAGTTCTTC	CASRLLAEVNNEQFF
TRBD1	TRBV7-9	TRBJ1-2	.	TGTGCCAGCAGCTCCGAGAACAGGGGACGAGGCTACACCTTC	CASSSENRGRGYTF
TRBD2	TRBV9	TRBJ2-7	once	TGTGCCAGCAGCGTATCGAGCGGGGGGTACGAGCAGTACTTC	CASSVSSGGYEQYF
TRBD2	TRBV9	TRBJ2-5	.	TGTGCCAGCAGCGTAGGCGGGGGGGCGGAAGAGACCCAGTACTTC	CASSVGGGAEETQYF
.	TRBV30	TRBJ1-2	.	TGTGCCTGGCGGGGGGGCTATGGGGACTATGGCTACACCTTC	CAWRGGYGDYGYTF
.	TRBV28	TRBJ2-5	.	TGTGCCAGCAGGGTACAGGGGGGGGCTGAGACCCAGTACTTC	CASRVQGGAETQYF
.	TRBV2	TRBJ2-7	.	TGTGCCAGCAGTACCCAACCCAGGGACGGAAGCCCCTACGAGCAGTACTTC	CASSTQPRDGSPYEQYF
.	TRBV9	TRBJ2-3	.	TGTGCCAGCAGCGGACTAGGAAGCACAGATACGCAGTATTTT	CASSGLGSTDTQYF
.	TRBV11-1	TRBJ1-5	.	TGTGCCAGCAGCCTAACGGGGGGAAGATCGAATCAGCCCCAGCATTTT	CASSLTGGRSNQPQHF
.	TRBV7-9	TRBJ2-1	.	TGTGCCAGCAGCTTTAGGCGGGACTCCTACAATGAGCAGTTCTTC	CASSFRRDSYNEQFF
.	TRBV10-1	TRBJ2-1	.	TGCGCCAGCAGTGAGGTGGGGTTCGATGAGCAGTTCTTC	CASSEVGFDEQFF
.	TRBV7-6	TRBJ2-1	.	TGTGCCAGCAGCTTAGAAGCCGACAATGAGCAGTTCTTC	CASSLEADNEQFF
.	TRBV9	TRBJ1-1	.	TGTGCCAGCAGCGTAGGGTCGGCGGGGGCCACTGAAGCTTTCTTT	CASSVGSAGATEAFF
TRBD2	TRBV29-1	TRBJ2-7	.	TGCAGCGTGGAATGGGCGGGAGGGAACTACGAGCAGTACTTC	CSVEWAGGNYEQYF
.	TRBV4-1	TRBJ2-4	once	TGCGCCAGCAGCCCAGACCACTACTTAGGCAAAAACATTCAGTACTTC	CASSPDHYLGKNIQYF
TRBD1	TRBV2	TRBJ2-3	.	TGTGCCAGCAGCGGGGACAGCCCGAGCGGCACAGATACGCAGTATTTT	CASSGDSPSGTDTQYF
.	TRBV27	TRBJ2-7	.	TGTGCCAGCAGTTTCGGGAGAGCCTACGAGCAGTACTTC	CASSFGRAYEQYF